These 32 T cell receptor beta chains were all obtained from the same sample, sequenced in a study of blood T cell repertoires in COVID-19 (dated by TCRdb to about 2020). The method was the immunoSEQ multiplex PCR assay. TCRdb obtained this table from immuneACCESS and retained in-frame rearrangements with V and J assigned. These tables miss some clones; where compared with another copy, unresolved V genes account for less than half of the shortfall, and the remainder is unexplained. This sample holds 180,000 or so clones; 84% were observed only once. The top ten clones comprise under 8.5% of the sample. Input material: peripheral blood. The receptors come from a man in his forties or fifties who had recovered from COVID-19.

This clone was found once. The gene calls are TRBV27 and TRBJ2-7; maybe TRBD1 (5 bases). Trimming stripped 4 bases from V and 2 bases from J, with 15 bases between. The CDR3 is 15 amino acids. Germline CDR1 MNHEY, CDR2 SMNVEV (reference sequence). CDR3 amino acids: CASSSQIRGTYEQYF. The CDR3 nucleotides read TGTGCCAGCAGTTCACAGATAAGGGGCACCTACGAGCAGTACTTC.

The chain couples TRBV4-3 to TRBJ2-6; D is undetermined. Trimming took off 2 bases at V and 0 bases at J, with 5 bases between the two ends. CDR1 LGHNA and CDR2 YSLEER come from the germline V gene. This CDR3 region has 15 residues. The CDR3 region is CASSQLGSGANVLTF. In DNA, the CDR3 is TGCGCCAGCAGCCAACTCGGCTCTGGGGCCAACGTCCTGACTTTC.

The gene calls are TRBV28 and TRBJ2-5; TRBD2 matches at 10 bases. The CDR3 runs to 14 residues. V trimming: 4 bases; J trimming: 5 bases; junction bases outside the gene matches: 4. Germline values: CDR1 MDHEN, CDR2 SYDVKM. The CDR3 coding sequence is TGTGCCAGCAGTTCCAGCGGGGGGGCGGAGACCCAGTACTTC. Protein: CASSSSGGAETQYF.

V gene TRBV15 combines with J gene TRBJ2-1; TRBD1 aligns across 8 bases. After removal of 3 bases from V and 1 base from J, the junction contained 8 bases not matched to a gene. The germline V gene has CDR1 LNHNV and CDR2 YYDKDF (reference sequence). The CDR3 loop spans 17 amino acids. The CDR3: CATSSTGQGQSYNEQFF. The CDR3 nucleotides read TGTGCCACCAGCAGCACCGGACAGGGACAATCCTACAATGAGCAGTTCTTC.

This clone was seen only a few times. The gene calls are TRBV6-1 and TRBJ2-7; 13 nucleotides match TRBD2. Losses at the gene ends were 1 base for V and 1 base for J; bases not matched to a gene: 1. The CDR3 is 16 residues long. The germline gives CDR1 MNHNS, CDR2 SASEGT. DNA for the CDR3: TGTGCCAGCAGTGAAGGGGGACTAGCGGGATCCTACGAGCAGTACTTC. Encoded protein: CASSEGGLAGSYEQYF.

The J gene is TRBJ2-5, the V gene TRBV21-1; TRBD1, the D gene given by the table, was not confirmed from the DNA. TRBV21-1 is reported as a pseudogene. The CDR3 runs 15 residues. The CDR3 nucleotides read TGTGCCAGCAGACCCCCAGCCCAGGTGCGAGAGACCCAGTACTTC. The encoded protein is CASRPPAQVRETQYF.

The rearrangement links TRBV7-3 to TRBJ2-3; 8 nucleotides agree with TRBD2. The CDR3 consists of 13 residues. The V gene's germline CDR1 is SGHTA and CDR2 FQGTGA. J gave up 7 bases and V 5 bases, and 5 bases lay outside the gene matches. CDR3 coding DNA: TGTGCCAGCAGCCCGGGAGGGCCGAATACGCAGTATTTT. Encoded protein: CASSPGGPNTQYF. Combining the CDR3 with reference TRBV7-3 and TRBJ2-3 gives the whole variable domain GAGVSQTPSNKVTEKGKYVELRCDPISGHTALYWYRQSLGQGPEFLIYFQGTGAADDSGLPNDRFFAVRPEGSVSTLKIQRTERGDSAVYLCASSPGGPNTQYFGPGTRLTVL.

The CDR3 coding sequence is TGTGCCAGCTCACTAGGGACTAGCGGGAGCGAGCAGTACTTC. As protein: CASSLGTSGSEQYF. This chain uses TRBV18 with TRBJ2-7, with 14 nucleotides matching TRBD2. The trim removed 4 bases at V and 6 bases at J, leaving 2 bases unmatched. The CDR3 loop spans 14 amino acids. Germline V gene sequence: CDR1 KGHSH, CDR2 LQKENI.

J is TRBJ1-1 and V is TRBV6-2 or TRBV6-3; unclear D gene. The CDR3 is 13 residues long. Trimming took off 2 bases at V and 2 bases at J, with 6 bases between the two ends. Germline V lookup: CDR1 MNHEY, CDR2 SVGEGT. CDR3 amino acids: CASSYISNTEAFF. The DNA of the CDR3 is TGTGCCAGCAGTTACATCAGTAACACTGAAGCTTTCTTT.

This sequence joins TRBV30 and TRBJ2-7, with a weak D call TRBD1 (5 bases). Germline CDR1 reads GTSNPN; CDR2 reads SVGIG (reference sequence). This CDR3 has 14 residues. V lost 2 bases to trimming and J lost 0 bases, with 11 bases between them. CDR3 coding DNA: TGTGCCTGGAGTAGGGGCGGATTCTCCTACGAGCAGTACTTC. Translating gives CAWSRGGFSYEQYF.

This clone was counted a single time. The CDR3 nucleotides are TGTGCCAGCTCACCCTTGGACTCATATCAAGAGACCCAGTACTTC. Its translation is CASSPLDSYQETQYF. V and J are TRBV18 and TRBJ2-5, with a possible D match to TRBD2 (5 bases). This CDR3 has 15 amino acids. Germline V lookup: CDR1 KGHSH, CDR2 LQKENI. Trimming removed 3 bases at V and 2 bases at J, with 13 bases between.

This sequence joins TRBV27 and TRBJ1-2; 8 positions match TRBD1. The CDR3 contains 15 residues. With 0 bases clipped from V and 4 bases from J, the junction kept 4 bases outside the gene matches. Germline V gene lookup returns CDR1 MNHEY and CDR2 SMNVEV (reference sequence). This CDR3 reads CASSLSPRGLYGYTF. DNA of the CDR3: TGTGCCAGCAGTTTATCGCCCAGGGGGCTCTATGGCTACACCTTC.

The chain links TRBV6-2 or TRBV6-3 to TRBJ2-6, with 7 bases lining up with TRBD1. CDR3 length: 19 residues. The V and J ends lost 6 bases and 2 bases, in that order; junction bases with no gene match: 16. The V gene's germline CDR1 is MNHEY and CDR2 SVGEGT. The CDR3 sequence is CASSLFPGQAVTGANVLTF. The CDR3, as DNA: TGTGCCAGCAGCCTCTTCCCCGGACAGGCGGTTACTGGGGCCAACGTCCTGACTTTC.

This clone was detected a few times. The chain carries TRBV3-1 (or the pseudogene TRBV3-2) and TRBJ2-1; D perhaps matches TRBD2 (6 bases). This CDR3 comprises 17 residues. Germline CDR1 and CDR2: LGHDT and YNNKEL (reference sequence). Trimming cost V 4 bases and J 4 bases, with 20 bases left between them. This CDR3 reads CASSPVPRGGVYNEQFF. The CDR3 DNA follows: TGTGCCAGCAGCCCCGTCCCCAGAGGCGGGGTGTACAATGAGCAGTTCTTC.

The gene calls are TRBV7-2 and TRBJ2-3; TRBD2 matches at 7 bases. The CDR3 is 14 residues long. Looked up from germline, CDR1 is SGHTA and CDR2 is FQGNSA. V shed 4 bases and J 2 bases; nucleotides not matched to a gene: 3. The CDR3 DNA sequence: TGTGCCAGCAGCTCCCTAGCGGTCACAGATACGCAGTATTTT. Translating it yields CASSSLAVTDTQYF.

The chain recombines TRBV25-1 with TRBJ2-2, with 10 bases that match TRBD1. Germline assignment: CDR1 MGHDK and CDR2 SYGVNS. The length of the CDR3 is 16 residues. Trimming removed 4 bases from V and 6 bases from J; junction bases left unmatched: 8. The CDR3 spells CASSGWTGGIAGELFF. The DNA for the CDR3 is TGTGCCAGCAGTGGGTGGACAGGGGGAATCGCCGGGGAGCTGTTTTTT.

This chain uses TRBV12-5 with TRBJ1-2; a weak D match, TRBD1 (5 bases). V was clipped by 2 bases and J by 3 bases, with 22 bases between them. The CDR3 covers 18 residues. CDR1 and CDR2 from the germline V gene are LGHNT and FRNRAP. Here the CDR3 DNA reads TGTGCTAGTGGTTTGAGGAGGGGATCCGCCGATTTCGACTATGGCTACACCTTC. It codes for CASGLRRGSADFDYGYTF.

V gene TRBV27 combines with J gene TRBJ2-7; TRBD2 is a possible D gene (5 bases). Trimming stripped 3 bases from V and 2 bases from J, with 11 bases between. The CDR3 contains 14 residues. The germline V gene encodes CDR1 MNHEY and CDR2 SMNVEV (reference sequence). This CDR3 reads CASSLRQRTYEQYF. The CDR3 nucleotides are TGTGCCAGCAGTTTGAGGCAGCGGACCTACGAGCAGTACTTC.

In this sample, this clone turned up a few times. Other DNA sequences in this specimen translate into the identical CDR3. The gene calls are TRBV29-1 and TRBJ2-7, with TRBD1 matching over 9 bases. Germline V gene lookup returns CDR1 SQVTM and CDR2 ANQGSEA. The CDR3 contains 12 residues. V shed 7 bases, J shed 4 bases, and the junction held 5 bases outside the gene matches. The CDR3 loop reads CSAGQGWYEQYF. In nucleotides, the CDR3 is TGCAGCGCGGGACAGGGTTGGTACGAGCAGTACTTC.

The rearrangement joins TRBV28 to TRBJ1-5, with 8 bases lining up with TRBD1. The CDR3 is 14 amino acids. The germline V gene has CDR1 MDHEN and CDR2 SYDVKM. The V gene end was trimmed by 6 bases and the J gene end by 6 bases; junction bases not matched to a gene: 7. CDR3 sequence reads: CASRWTGRVQPQHF. CDR3 nucleotides: TGTGCCAGCAGGTGGACAGGGAGAGTTCAGCCCCAGCATTTT.

V usage is TRBV14 and J usage is TRBJ2-5; D gene unclear. Germline V gene lookup returns CDR1 SGHDN and CDR2 FVKESK. V was clipped by 1 base and J by 7 bases, with 10 bases between them. The CDR3 has 13 residues. The CDR3 here is CASSQASFGTQYF. CDR3 coding DNA: TGTGCCAGCAGCCAAGCTTCTTTCGGGACCCAGTACTTC.

V is TRBV6-5 and J is TRBJ1-5; D remains ambiguous. The CDR3 runs to 10 residues. Germline CDR1 reads MNHEY; CDR2 reads SVGAGI. V was clipped by 7 bases and J by 6 bases, with 4 bases between them. CDR3 nucleotide sequence: TGTGCCAGCATCTCTCAGCCCCAGCATTTT. This gives the protein CASISQPQHF.

This chain uses TRBV9 with TRBJ2-7; 11 nucleotides match TRBD2. This CDR3 contains 14 residues. Germline V gene sequence: CDR1 SGDLS, CDR2 YYNGEE. The J segment lost 4 bases and the V segment lost 3 bases, leaving 3 bases of the junction unmatched. CDR3 sequence reads: CASSAGLAAYEQYF. CDR3 coding DNA: TGTGCCAGCAGCGCGGGACTAGCGGCGTACGAGCAGTACTTC.

The chain has TRBV29-1 and TRBJ1-1, with D unresolved. This CDR3 is 11 amino acids long. V shed 4 bases and J shed 0 bases, with 3 bases lying between them. CDR1 is SQVTM, CDR2 ANQGSEA, per germline. CDR3: CSVAMNTEAFF. CDR3 coding DNA: TGCAGCGTTGCCATGAACACTGAAGCTTTCTTT. Full variable domain (missing parts from reference TRBV29-1 and TRBJ1-1): SAVISQKPSRDICQRGTSLTIQCQVDSQVTMMFWYRQQPGQSLTLIATANQGSEATYESGFVIDKFPISRPNLTFSTLTVSNMSPEDSSIYLCSVAMNTEAFFGQGTRLTVV.

The chain links TRBV5-1 to TRBJ2-1; 8 bases are shared with TRBD1. The CDR3 has 15 amino acids. Trimming cost V 0 bases and J 5 bases; bases outside gene matches: 4. In germline, CDR1 is SGHRS, CDR2 YFSETQ. The CDR3: CASSLGTGGNNEQFF. CDR3 DNA: TGCGCCAGCAGCTTGGGTACAGGGGGGAACAATGAGCAGTTCTTC.

The count of this clone is one. This rearrangement joins TRBV28 to TRBJ2-5, with 9 bases identical to TRBD2. V was pared by 6 bases and J by 7 bases, with 21 bases of the junction left unmatched. Per the germline V gene, CDR1 is MDHEN and CDR2 is SYDVKM. This CDR3 has 18 amino acids. The DNA of the CDR3 is TGTGCCAGCAGACCTTTTGGTAGCGGGAGCGCGGGTCAGGGGACCCAGTACTTC. This codes for CASRPFGSGSAGQGTQYF.

J is TRBJ2-7 and V is TRBV5-4; D possibly corresponds to TRBD2 (5 bases). CDR1 and CDR2 (germline): SGHNT, YYREEE (reference sequence). Trimming cost V 0 bases and J 9 bases, with 13 bases left between them. The CDR3 is 13 amino acids. CDR3 residues: CASSLDGTGRQYF. DNA of the CDR3: TGTGCCAGCAGCTTGGACGGAACGGGGAGGCAGTACTTC.

The chain joins TRBV7-2 to TRBJ1-2, with 8 bases lining up with TRBD1. Germline values: CDR1 SGHTA, CDR2 FQGNSA. The CDR3 loop spans 16 amino acids. V gave up 5 bases and J gave up 5 bases; unmatched junction bases: 13. In nucleotides, the CDR3 is TGTGCCAGCAGCACTCAGGGGGCGCGGAAAGGGTATGGCTACACCTTC. This encodes CASSTQGARKGYGYTF.

This clone was found many times. CDR3 nucleotides: TGTGCCAGCAGCTTTACAGGGTCCCTCTACAATGAGCAGTTCTTC. Encoded protein: CASSFTGSLYNEQFF. This chain joins TRBV7-2 and TRBJ2-1; D may be TRBD1 (6 bases). The germline V gene has CDR1 SGHTA and CDR2 FQGNSA. Deletions cut 3 bases from V and 3 bases from J, with 12 bases between. The CDR3 is 15 amino acids.

This clone was seen a few times. V and J are TRBV6-5 and TRBJ1-1; weak D call: TRBD1 (6 bases). Between the trimmed V and J ends, which lost 7 bases and 5 bases, there was a span of 20 bases. Germline CDR1 MNHEY, CDR2 SVGAGI. This CDR3 is 15 amino acids long. The CDR3 DNA follows: TGTGCCAGCATTCAGGGGTCCATGAGTATTACTGAAGCTTTCTTT. Its protein product is CASIQGSMSITEAFF.

DNA for the CDR3: TGTGCCAGCAGCGTAGGGGTCGAGGGAACCTACGAGCAGTACTTC. Translated, it gives CASSVGVEGTYEQYF. The V gene is TRBV9, the J gene TRBJ2-7; D perhaps matches TRBD2 (5 bases). Per the germline V gene, CDR1 is SGDLS and CDR2 is YYNGEE. The CDR3 runs to 15 residues. Trimming left V 0 bases short and J 2 bases short, with 12 bases between. The full variable domain, with the rest looked up from reference TRBV9 and TRBJ2-7, is DSGVTQTPKHLITATGQRVTLRCSPRSGDLSVYWYQQSLDQGLQFLIQYYNGEERAKGNILERFSAQQFPDLHSELNLSSLELGDSALYFCASSVGVEGTYEQYFGPGTRLTVT.

The table lists this clone with a few counts. This sequence joins TRBV28 and TRBJ1-6, with 7 bases identical to TRBD1. Germline trimming cut 9 bases from V and 8 bases from J; bases unmatched to any gene: 10. Germline CDR1 reads MDHEN; CDR2 reads SYDVKM. This CDR3 spans 14 amino acids. The CDR3 DNA follows: TGTGCCAGTTCCTTGGGACAGCATTATTCACCCCTCCACTTT. It translates to CASSLGQHYSPLHF.